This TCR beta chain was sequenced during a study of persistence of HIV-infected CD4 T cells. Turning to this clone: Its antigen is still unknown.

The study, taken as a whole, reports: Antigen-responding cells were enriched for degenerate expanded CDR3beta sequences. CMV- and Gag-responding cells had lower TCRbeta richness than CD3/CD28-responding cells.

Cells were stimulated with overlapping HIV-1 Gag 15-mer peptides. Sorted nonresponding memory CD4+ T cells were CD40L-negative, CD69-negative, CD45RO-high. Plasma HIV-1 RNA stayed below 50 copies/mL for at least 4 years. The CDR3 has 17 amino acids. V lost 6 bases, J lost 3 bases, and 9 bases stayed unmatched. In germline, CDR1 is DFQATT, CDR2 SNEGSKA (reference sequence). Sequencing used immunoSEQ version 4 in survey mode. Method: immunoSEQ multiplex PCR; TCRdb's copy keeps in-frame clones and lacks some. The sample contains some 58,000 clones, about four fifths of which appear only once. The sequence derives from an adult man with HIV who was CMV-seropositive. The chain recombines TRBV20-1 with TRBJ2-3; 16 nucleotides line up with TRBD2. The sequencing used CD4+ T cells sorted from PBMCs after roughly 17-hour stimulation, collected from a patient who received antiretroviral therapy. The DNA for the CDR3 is TGCAGTGCAAGTGGTGGGACTAGCGGGGGGGTAACAGATACGCAGTATTTT. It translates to CSASGGTSGGVTDTQYF.